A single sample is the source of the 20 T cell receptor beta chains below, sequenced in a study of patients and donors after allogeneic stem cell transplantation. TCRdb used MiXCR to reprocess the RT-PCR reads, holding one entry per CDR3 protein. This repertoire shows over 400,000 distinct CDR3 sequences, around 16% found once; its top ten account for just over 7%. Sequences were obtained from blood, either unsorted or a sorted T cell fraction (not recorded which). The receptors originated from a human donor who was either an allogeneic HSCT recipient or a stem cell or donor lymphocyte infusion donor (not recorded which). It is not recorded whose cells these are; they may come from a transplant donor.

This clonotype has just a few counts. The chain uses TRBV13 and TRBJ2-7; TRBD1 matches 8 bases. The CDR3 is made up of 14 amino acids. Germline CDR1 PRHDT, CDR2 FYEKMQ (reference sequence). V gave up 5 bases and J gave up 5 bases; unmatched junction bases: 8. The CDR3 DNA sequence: TGTGCCAGCAGCCGCGGACAGGGCGCCCACGAGCAGTACTTC. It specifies CASSRGQGAHEQYF.

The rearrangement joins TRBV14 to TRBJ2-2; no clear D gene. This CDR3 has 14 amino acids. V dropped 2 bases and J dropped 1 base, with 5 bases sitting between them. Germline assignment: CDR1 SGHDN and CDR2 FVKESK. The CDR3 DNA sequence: TGTGCCAGCAGCCAACGAAGGAACACCGGGGAGCTGTTTTTT. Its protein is CASSQRRNTGELFF.

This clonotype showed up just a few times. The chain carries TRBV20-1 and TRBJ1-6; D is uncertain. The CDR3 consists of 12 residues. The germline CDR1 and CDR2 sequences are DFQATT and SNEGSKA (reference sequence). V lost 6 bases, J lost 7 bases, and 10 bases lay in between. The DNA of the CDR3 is TGCAGTGCGCGAGGGAGGAATTCACCCCTCCACTTT. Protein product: CSARGRNSPLHF.

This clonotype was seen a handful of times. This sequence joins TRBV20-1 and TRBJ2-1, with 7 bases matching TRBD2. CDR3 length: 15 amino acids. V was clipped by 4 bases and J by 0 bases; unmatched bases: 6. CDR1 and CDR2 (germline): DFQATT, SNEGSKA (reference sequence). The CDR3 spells CSANLRGSSYNEQFF. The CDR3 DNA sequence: TGCAGTGCTAACCTGCGGGGGAGCTCCTACAATGAGCAGTTCTTC.

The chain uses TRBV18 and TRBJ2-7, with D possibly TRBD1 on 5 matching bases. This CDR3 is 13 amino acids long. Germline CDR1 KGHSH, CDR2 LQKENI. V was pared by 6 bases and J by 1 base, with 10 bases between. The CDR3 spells CASSPRQSYEQYF. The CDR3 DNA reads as TGTGCCAGCTCTCCCCGACAGTCCTACGAGCAGTACTTC.

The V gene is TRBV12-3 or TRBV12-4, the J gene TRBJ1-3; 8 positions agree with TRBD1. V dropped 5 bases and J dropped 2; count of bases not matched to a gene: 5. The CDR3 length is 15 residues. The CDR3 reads CASSPKTGAGNTIYF. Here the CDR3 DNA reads TGTGCCAGCAGTCCGAAGACAGGGGCTGGAAACACCATATATTTT.

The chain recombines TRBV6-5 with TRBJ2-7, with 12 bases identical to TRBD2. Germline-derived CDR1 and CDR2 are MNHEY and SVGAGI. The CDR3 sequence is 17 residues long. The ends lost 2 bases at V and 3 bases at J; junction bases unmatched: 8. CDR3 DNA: TGTGCCAGCAGTTACGGAGGACTAGCGGGGAACTTCTACGAGCAGTACTTC. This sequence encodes CASSYGGLAGNFYEQYF.

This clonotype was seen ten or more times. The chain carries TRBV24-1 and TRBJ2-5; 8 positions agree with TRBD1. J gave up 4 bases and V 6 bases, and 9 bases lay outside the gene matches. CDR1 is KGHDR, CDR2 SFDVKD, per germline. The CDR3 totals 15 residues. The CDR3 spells CATSQGQGAVETQYF. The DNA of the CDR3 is TGTGCCACCAGTCAGGGTCAGGGGGCCGTAGAGACCCAGTACTTC.

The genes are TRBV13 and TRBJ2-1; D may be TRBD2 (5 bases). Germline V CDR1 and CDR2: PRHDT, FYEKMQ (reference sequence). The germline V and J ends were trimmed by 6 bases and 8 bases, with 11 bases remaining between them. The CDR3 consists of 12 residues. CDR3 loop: CASSTSYDEQFF. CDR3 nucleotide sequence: TGTGCCAGCAGTACTAGTTACGATGAGCAGTTCTTC.

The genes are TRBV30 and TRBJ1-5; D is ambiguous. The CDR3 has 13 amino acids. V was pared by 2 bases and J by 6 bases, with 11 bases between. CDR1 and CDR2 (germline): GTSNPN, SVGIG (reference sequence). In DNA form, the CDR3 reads TGTGCCTGGAGTACCAGCAAGGGTCAGCCCCAGCATTTT. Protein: CAWSTSKGQPQHF.

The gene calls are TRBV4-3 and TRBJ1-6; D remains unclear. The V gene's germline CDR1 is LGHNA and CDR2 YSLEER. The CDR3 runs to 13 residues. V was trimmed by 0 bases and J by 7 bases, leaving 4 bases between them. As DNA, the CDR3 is TGCGCCAGCAGCCAAGATCAAAATTCACCCCTCCACTTT. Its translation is CASSQDQNSPLHF.

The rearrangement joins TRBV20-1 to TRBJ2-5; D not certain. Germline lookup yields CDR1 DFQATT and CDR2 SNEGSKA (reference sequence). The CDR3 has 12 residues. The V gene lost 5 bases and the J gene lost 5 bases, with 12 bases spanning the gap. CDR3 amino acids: CSARTVGETQYF. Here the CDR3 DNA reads TGCAGTGCTCGAACAGTGGGTGAGACCCAGTACTTC.

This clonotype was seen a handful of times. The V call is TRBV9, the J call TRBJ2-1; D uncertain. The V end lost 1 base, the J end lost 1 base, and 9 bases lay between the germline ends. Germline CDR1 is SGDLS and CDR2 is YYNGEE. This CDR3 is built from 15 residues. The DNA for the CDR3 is TGTGCCAGCAGCGTAAGCAGGAATTCCTACAATGAGCAGTTCTTC. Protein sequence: CASSVSRNSYNEQFF.

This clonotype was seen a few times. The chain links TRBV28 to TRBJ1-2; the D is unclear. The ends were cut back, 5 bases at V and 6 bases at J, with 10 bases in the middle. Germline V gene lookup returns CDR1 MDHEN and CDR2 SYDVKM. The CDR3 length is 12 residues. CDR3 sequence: CASSAVRHGYTF. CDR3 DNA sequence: TGTGCCAGCAGTGCAGTCCGCCATGGCTACACCTTC.

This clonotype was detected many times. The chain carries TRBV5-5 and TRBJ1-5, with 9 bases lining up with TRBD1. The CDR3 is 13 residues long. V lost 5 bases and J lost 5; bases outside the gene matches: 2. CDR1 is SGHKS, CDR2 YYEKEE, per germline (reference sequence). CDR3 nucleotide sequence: TGTGCCAGCAGTTGGACAGGGGATCAGCCCCAGCATTTT. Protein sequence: CASSWTGDQPQHF.

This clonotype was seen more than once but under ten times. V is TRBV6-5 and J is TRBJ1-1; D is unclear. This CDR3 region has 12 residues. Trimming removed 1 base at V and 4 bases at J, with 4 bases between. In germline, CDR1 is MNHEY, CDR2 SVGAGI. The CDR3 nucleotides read TGTGCCAGCAGTTACTATGGCACTGAAGCTTTCTTT. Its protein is CASSYYGTEAFF.

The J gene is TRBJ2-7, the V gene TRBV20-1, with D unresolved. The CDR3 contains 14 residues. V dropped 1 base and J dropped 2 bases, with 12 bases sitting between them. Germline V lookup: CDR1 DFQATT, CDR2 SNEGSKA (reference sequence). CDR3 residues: CSARGLRIPYEQYF. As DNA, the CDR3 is TGCAGTGCTAGAGGACTCCGGATCCCCTACGAGCAGTACTTC.

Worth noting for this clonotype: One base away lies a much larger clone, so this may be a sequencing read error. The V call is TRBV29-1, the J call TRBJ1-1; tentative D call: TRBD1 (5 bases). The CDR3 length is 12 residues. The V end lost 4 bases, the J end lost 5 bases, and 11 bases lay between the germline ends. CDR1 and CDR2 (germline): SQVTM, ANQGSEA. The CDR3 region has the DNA TGCAGCGTTGGTGGGGGGAGGACTGAAGCTTTCTTT. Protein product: CSVGGGRTEAFF.

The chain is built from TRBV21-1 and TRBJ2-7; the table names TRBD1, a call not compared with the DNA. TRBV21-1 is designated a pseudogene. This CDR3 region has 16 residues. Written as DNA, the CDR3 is TGTGCCAGCAGCATCTCGAAGGACAGGGGGCAGTACGAGCAGTACTTC. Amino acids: CASSISKDRGQYEQYF.

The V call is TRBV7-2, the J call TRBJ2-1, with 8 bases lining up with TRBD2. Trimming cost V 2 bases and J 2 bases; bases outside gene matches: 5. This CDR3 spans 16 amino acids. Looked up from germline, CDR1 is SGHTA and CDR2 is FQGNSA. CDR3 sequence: CASSLFPAGAYNEQFF. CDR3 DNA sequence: TGTGCCAGCAGCTTATTTCCAGCGGGAGCCTACAATGAGCAGTTCTTC.